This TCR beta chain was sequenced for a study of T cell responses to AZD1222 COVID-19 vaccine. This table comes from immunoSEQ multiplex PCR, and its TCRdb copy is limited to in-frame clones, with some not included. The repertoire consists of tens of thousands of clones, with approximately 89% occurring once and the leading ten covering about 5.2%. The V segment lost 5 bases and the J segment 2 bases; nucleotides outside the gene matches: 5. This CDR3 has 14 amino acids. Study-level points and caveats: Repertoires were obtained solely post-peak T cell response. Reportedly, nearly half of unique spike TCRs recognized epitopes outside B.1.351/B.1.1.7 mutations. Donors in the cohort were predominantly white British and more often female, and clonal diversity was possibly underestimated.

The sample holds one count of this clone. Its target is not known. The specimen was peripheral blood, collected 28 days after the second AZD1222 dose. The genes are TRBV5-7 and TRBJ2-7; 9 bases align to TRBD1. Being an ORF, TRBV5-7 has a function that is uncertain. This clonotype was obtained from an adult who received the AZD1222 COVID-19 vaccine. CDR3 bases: TGTGCCAGCAGGCCCGGGACAGGGACCTACGAGCAGTACGTC. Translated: CASRPGTGTYEQYV.